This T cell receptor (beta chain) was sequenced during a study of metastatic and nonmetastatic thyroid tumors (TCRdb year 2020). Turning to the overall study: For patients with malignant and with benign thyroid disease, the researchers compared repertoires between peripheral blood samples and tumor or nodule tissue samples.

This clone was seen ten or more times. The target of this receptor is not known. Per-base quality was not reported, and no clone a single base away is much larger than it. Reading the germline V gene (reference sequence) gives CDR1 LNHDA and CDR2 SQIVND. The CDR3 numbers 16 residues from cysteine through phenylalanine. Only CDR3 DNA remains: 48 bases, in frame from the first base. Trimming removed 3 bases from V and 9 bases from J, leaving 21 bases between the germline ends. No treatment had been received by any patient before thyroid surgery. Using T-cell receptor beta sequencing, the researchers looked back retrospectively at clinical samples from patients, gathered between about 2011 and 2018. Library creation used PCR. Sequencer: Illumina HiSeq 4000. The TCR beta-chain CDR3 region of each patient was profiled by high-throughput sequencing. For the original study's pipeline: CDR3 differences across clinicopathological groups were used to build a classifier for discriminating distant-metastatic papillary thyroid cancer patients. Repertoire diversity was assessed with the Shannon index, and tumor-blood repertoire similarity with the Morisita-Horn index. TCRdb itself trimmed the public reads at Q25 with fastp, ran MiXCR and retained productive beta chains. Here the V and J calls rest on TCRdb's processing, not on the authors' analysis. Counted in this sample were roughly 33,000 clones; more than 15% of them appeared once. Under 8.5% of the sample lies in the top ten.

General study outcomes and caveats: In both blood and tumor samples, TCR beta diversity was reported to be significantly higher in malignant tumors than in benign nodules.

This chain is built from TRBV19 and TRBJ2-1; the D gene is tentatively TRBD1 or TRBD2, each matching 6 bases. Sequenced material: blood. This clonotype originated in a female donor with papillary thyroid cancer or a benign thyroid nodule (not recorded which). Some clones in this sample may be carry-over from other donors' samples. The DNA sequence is TGTGCCAGTAGTATCCGGATTTGGCGGGAAGGGGGTGAGCAGTTCTTC. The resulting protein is CASSIRIWREGGEQFF.